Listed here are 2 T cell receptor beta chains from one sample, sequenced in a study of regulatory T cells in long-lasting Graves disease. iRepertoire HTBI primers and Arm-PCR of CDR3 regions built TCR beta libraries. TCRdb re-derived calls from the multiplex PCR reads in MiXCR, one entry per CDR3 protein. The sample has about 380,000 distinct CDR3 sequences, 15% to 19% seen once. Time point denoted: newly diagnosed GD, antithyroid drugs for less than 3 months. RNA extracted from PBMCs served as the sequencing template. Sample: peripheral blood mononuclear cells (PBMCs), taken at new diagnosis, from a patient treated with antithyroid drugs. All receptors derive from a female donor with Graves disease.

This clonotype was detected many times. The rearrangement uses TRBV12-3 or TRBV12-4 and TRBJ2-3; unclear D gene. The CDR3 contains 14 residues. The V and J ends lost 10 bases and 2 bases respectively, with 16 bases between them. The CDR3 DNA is TGTGCCACAGGTCCCCAGCGTCTCACAGATACGCAGTATTTT. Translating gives CATGPQRLTDTQYF.

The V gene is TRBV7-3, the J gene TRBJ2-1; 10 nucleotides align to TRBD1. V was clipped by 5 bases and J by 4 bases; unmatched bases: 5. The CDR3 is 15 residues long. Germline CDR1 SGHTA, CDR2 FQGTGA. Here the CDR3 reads CASSTRTGGYNEQFF. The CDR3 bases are TGTGCCAGCAGCACGCGGACAGGGGGGTACAATGAGCAGTTCTTC.